This T cell receptor beta chain emerged from a study of blood T cell repertoires in COVID-19. As for the study in general: Researchers got acute and convalescent COVID-19 samples from the United States, Italy and Spain. T cells, B-cell-depleted T cells, or PBMCs provided the cDNA or gDNA that served as material.

Per the study methods: By means of reference gene primer amplification, nucleated cell counts were estimated. Clones were sequenced by immunoSEQ multiplex PCR, and TCRdb holds only the in-frame ones, with some missing. V and J calls and clone size are those listed in that table; D and trimming were worked out from the DNA. The data contain about 120,000 clones, roughly 80% of them singletons. This CDR3 spans 13 amino acids. Germline values: CDR1 MDHEN, CDR2 SYDVKM. V lost 8 bases and J 8 bases, leaving 18 bases between the germline ends. This sequence joins TRBV28 and TRBJ1-2, with D possibly TRBD1 on 6 matching bases. The sample consisted of peripheral blood. This clonotype originated in a woman aged 55-70 years with acute or convalescent COVID-19. In DNA, the CDR3 is TGTGCCAGCCTGGGGGCGGGGGTTGACGGCTACACCTTC. Its protein is CASLGAGVDGYTF.